This T cell receptor (beta chain) was sequenced in a study of cytomegalovirus exposure and HLA in healthy donors. Generated by immunoSEQ multiplex PCR, the TCRdb table keeps only in-frame clones and is missing some. This table holds roughly 260,000 clones, about 86% found once. Findings and limits, study-wide: Most TCR sequences showed up rarely, but some public TCRs showed up in many donors. As was reported, the classifier diagnosed cytomegalovirus status with high specificity and sensitivity. Cytomegalovirus-associated status was assigned to around 160 TCR beta chains.

The study drew the donors from its approximately 110-subject validation cohort, separate from the roughly 700-subject first cohort. Worth noting for this clone: The antigen remains unidentified.

The TCR sequence derives from a man aged 18 to 30 in good health and CMV-seronegative. The sample taken for sequencing was PBMCs.

The CDR3 DNA reads TGCGCCAGCAGCCACCCAGGGGGCACTGAAGCTTTCTTT. This translates into CASSHPGGTEAFF. The chain combines TRBV4-1 with TRBJ1-1; TRBD1 matches at 7 bases. The V segment lost 3 bases and the J segment 4 bases; nucleotides outside the gene matches: 2. The CDR3 loop spans 13 amino acids. CDR1 is MGHRA, CDR2 YSYEKL, per germline.